This T cell receptor (beta chain) is drawn from a study of radiotherapy plus CTLA-4 blockade in lung cancer. Study in general: Patients showed objective responses in roughly 19% of cases and disease control in roughly 34%. The study's findings and limits: Together with interferon-beta, which increased in serum after radiation, early dynamic changes in blood T cell clones were reportedly the best predictors of response. TCR clones from tumors expanded in blood after radiotherapy plus ipilimumab.

Using immunoSEQ multiplex PCR, the repertoire was profiled, and TCRdb retains in-frame clones only, with some absent. The profile shows under 110,000 clones, about 85% of them singletons. V lost 1 base, J lost 8 bases, and 12 bases stayed unmatched. The CDR3 totals 16 residues. The V gene's germline CDR1 is SEHNR and CDR2 FQNEAQ (reference sequence). As concerns this clone: As yet, its antigen is unknown.

The sequenced sample was peripheral blood, obtained from a patient treated with radiotherapy plus ipilimumab. The gene calls are TRBV7-9 and TRBJ1-2, with 8 bases matching TRBD1. This sequence originates from a human donor with non-small cell lung cancer that progressed on radiotherapy plus ipilimumab. Some clones in this sample may be carry-over from other donors' samples. In nucleotides, the CDR3 is TGTGCCAGCAGCTTAGGGACAGGGATTCTAAGGGACGGCTACACCTTC. Its translation: CASSLGTGILRDGYTF. Using reference TRBV7-9 and TRBJ1-2 for the parts outside the CDR3, the full variable domain is DTGVSQNPRHKITKRGQNVTFRCDPISEHNRLYWYRQTLGQGPEFLTYFQNEAQLEKSRLLSDRFSAERPKGSFSTLEIQRTEQGDSAMYLCASSLGTGILRDGYTFGSGTRLTVV.